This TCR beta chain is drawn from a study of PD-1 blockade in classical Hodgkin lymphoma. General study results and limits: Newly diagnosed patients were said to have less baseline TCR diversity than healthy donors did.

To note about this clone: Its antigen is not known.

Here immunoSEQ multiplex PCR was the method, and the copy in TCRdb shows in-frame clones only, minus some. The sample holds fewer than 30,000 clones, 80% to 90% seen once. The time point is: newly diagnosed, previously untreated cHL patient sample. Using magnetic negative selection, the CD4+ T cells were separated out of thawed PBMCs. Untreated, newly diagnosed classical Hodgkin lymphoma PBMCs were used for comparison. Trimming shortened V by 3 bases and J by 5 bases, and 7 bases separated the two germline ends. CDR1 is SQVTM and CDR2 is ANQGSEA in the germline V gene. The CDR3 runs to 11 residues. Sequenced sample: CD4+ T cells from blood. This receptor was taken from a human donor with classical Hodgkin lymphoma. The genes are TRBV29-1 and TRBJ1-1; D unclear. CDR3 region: CSVDWMTEAFF. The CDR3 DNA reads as TGCAGCGTTGATTGGATGACTGAAGCTTTCTTT.